What follows are 14 T cell receptor beta chains derived from one specimen sequenced in a study of CD8 T cells in Susac syndrome. The authors reverse transcribed roughly 0.5 to 1 ug RNA with random hexamers. TCRdb ran MiXCR on the immunoSEQ multiplex PCR reads and lists one entry per CDR3 protein. Here the sample spans about 430,000 distinct CDR3 sequences, more than 80% being singletons. Sample: CD8+ T cells from PBMCs. The origin of the receptors is a human donor with multiple sclerosis.

In regard to this clonotype: The conserved final phenylalanine or tryptophan is absent from the CDR3, which likely points to a read error. V gene TRBV5-4 combines with J gene TRBJ1-1; a possible D gene is TRBD1 (5 bases). Germline CDR1 is SGHNT and CDR2 is YYREEE (reference sequence). This CDR3 has 14 residues. V gave up 1 base and J gave up 1 base, with 8 bases separating them. CDR3 residues: CASSLRGENTEAFS. The CDR3 nucleotides read TGTGCCAGCAGCTTGAGGGGAGAGAACACTGAAGCTTTCTCT.

The chain employs TRBV11-2 and TRBJ2-7; D possibly corresponds to TRBD1 (8 bases). This CDR3 comprises 15 residues. Per the germline V gene, CDR1 is SGHAT and CDR2 is FQNNGV. V lost 1 base and J 3 bases, leaving 13 bases between the germline ends. The CDR3 bases are TGTGCCAGCAGCTTAGTGACAGGGGAGGGCTACGAGCAGTACTTC. This translates into CASSLVTGEGYEQYF. Using reference TRBV11-2 and TRBJ2-7 for the parts outside the CDR3, the full variable domain is EAGVAQSPRYKIIEKRQSVAFWCNPISGHATLYWYQQILGQGPKLLIQFQNNGVVDDSQLPKDRFSAERLKGVDSTLKIQPAKLEDSAVYLCASSLVTGEGYEQYFGPGTRLTVT.

The rearrangement uses TRBV5-5 and TRBJ1-5, with D unresolved. V lost 0 bases, J lost 5 bases, and 9 bases lay in between. This CDR3 is 14 amino acids long. The V gene's germline CDR1 is SGHKS and CDR2 YYEKEE (reference sequence). The CDR3, as DNA: TGTGCCAGCAGCTTGGACGGGGTTCATCAGCCCCAGCATTTT. Its protein is CASSLDGVHQPQHF.

The rearrangement uses TRBV13 and TRBJ2-7; TRBD1 agrees at 8 bases. J lost 2 bases, V lost 5 bases, and 17 bases had no gene match. This CDR3 region has 18 residues. CDR1 and CDR2 from the germline V gene are PRHDT and FYEKMQ (reference sequence). CDR3 sequence reads: CASSHLIAGTGGTYEQYF. CDR3 nucleotide sequence: TGTGCCAGCAGCCACCTTATTGCCGGGACAGGAGGGACCTACGAGCAGTACTTC.

The chain recombines TRBV10-1 with TRBJ2-2; no clear D. V was trimmed by 3 bases and J by 2 bases, leaving 13 bases between them. This CDR3 has 16 amino acids. CDR1 is WNHNN, CDR2 SYGVQD, per germline (reference sequence). The CDR3 protein is CASSETGSVNTGELFF. CDR3 in DNA: TGCGCCAGCAGTGAAACTGGTTCGGTTAACACCGGGGAGCTGTTTTTT.

The chain couples TRBV6-2 or TRBV6-3 to TRBJ2-1; 9 nucleotides line up with TRBD1. This CDR3 contains 15 residues. CDR1 is MNHEY and CDR2 is SVGEGT in the germline V gene. J lost 6 bases, V lost 8 bases, and 11 bases had no gene match. The CDR3: CASFDGTGNSNEQFF. CDR3 in DNA: TGTGCCAGCTTCGACGGGACAGGGAATTCCAATGAGCAGTTCTTC.

The chain employs TRBV4-1 and TRBJ2-3; TRBD2 agrees at 14 bases. The trim removed 4 bases at V and 6 bases at J, leaving 12 bases unmatched. The CDR3 totals 18 residues. The germline gives CDR1 MGHRA, CDR2 YSYEKL. The CDR3 DNA reads TGCGCCAGCAGCCCTCAATCCCTGGGACTAGCGGGAGATGATACGCAGTATTTT. It translates to CASSPQSLGLAGDDTQYF.

The genes are TRBV5-1 and TRBJ1-5; perhaps TRBD1 as D (5 bases). Per germline, CDR1 SGHRS and CDR2 YFSETQ. This CDR3 contains 15 residues. Trimming removed 0 bases from V and 5 bases from J, with 12 bases in between. CDR3 region: CASSLGVLGDQPQHF. The DNA of the CDR3 is TGCGCCAGCAGCTTGGGTGTTCTGGGGGATCAGCCCCAGCATTTT.

This clonotype was seen more than once but under ten times. A read error may account for a junction end that differs from germline. The chain combines TRBV27 with TRBJ1-3; D not resolved. Germline CDR1 reads MNHEY; CDR2 reads SMNVEV (reference sequence). CDR3 length equals 14 residues. The chain's CDR3 is CASSRTGSGNTIYF. CDR3 nucleotides: TGTGCCAGCAGCCGTACGGGCTCTGGAAACACCATATACTTT.

This rearrangement joins TRBV7-9 to TRBJ2-1; D is undetermined. Germline assignment: CDR1 SEHNR and CDR2 FQNEAQ (reference sequence). V lost 8 bases, J lost 10 bases, and 21 bases lay in between. This CDR3 region has 14 residues. CDR3 amino acids: CASGNEEAFNEQFF. CDR3 in DNA: TGTGCCAGCGGCAACGAAGAGGCTTTCAACGAGCAGTTCTTC.

The chain recombines TRBV4-1 with TRBJ1-4; 7 nucleotides align to TRBD1. Germline V gives CDR1 MGHRA, CDR2 YSYEKL. V dropped 3 bases and J dropped 8; count of bases not matched to a gene: 9. This CDR3 is built from 15 residues. For the CDR3, the DNA is TGCGCCAGCAGCCACCATTGGGGGACAGAAGAAAAACTGTTTTTT. This encodes CASSHHWGTEEKLFF.

This clonotype was observed once. The gene calls are TRBV30 and TRBJ2-2; 8 nucleotides match TRBD1. V was pared by 5 bases and J by 2 bases, with 10 bases of the junction left unmatched. Germline assignment: CDR1 GTSNPN and CDR2 SVGIG (reference sequence). The CDR3 sequence is 16 residues long. The CDR3 sequence is CAWQPRTGPNTGELFF. The CDR3 DNA sequence: TGTGCCTGGCAACCACGGACAGGGCCCAACACCGGGGAGCTGTTTTTT.

The V gene is TRBV3-1, the J gene TRBJ2-3; TRBD1 matches at 10 bases. The CDR3 length is 15 residues. The V and J ends lost 0 bases and 6 bases, in that order; junction bases with no gene match: 3. Germline CDR1 is LGHDT and CDR2 is YNNKEL (reference sequence). The CDR3 here is CASSQDVGQGDTQYF. The CDR3 region has the DNA TGTGCCAGCAGCCAAGACGTGGGACAGGGGGATACGCAGTATTTT.

The V call is TRBV28, the J call TRBJ2-1, with D maybe TRBD1 (6 bases). The CDR3 runs to 14 residues. Germline V gene data show CDR1 as MDHEN and CDR2 as SYDVKM. V lost 6 bases and J lost 5, with 14 bases in between. CDR3 region: CASREEGQHNEQFF. The DNA for the CDR3 is TGTGCCAGCAGGGAGGAAGGACAGCACAATGAGCAGTTCTTC.